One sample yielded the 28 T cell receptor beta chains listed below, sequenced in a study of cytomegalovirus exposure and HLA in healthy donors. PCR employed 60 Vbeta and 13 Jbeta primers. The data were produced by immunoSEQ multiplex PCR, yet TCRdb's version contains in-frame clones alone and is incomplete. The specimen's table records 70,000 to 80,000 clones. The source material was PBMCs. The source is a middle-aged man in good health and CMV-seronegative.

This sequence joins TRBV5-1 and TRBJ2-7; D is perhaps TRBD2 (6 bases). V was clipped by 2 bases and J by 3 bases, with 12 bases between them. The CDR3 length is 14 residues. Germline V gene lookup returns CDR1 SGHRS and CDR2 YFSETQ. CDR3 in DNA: TGCGCCAGCAGCTTCGGCGGGGCAAGCTACGAGCAGTACTTC. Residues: CASSFGGASYEQYF.

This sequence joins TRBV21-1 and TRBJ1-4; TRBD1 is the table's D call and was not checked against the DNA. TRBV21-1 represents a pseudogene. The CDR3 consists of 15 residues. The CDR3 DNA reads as TGTGCCAGCAGGGGCGAAGTCGCAACTAATGAAAAACTGTTTTTT. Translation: CASRGEVATNEKLFF.

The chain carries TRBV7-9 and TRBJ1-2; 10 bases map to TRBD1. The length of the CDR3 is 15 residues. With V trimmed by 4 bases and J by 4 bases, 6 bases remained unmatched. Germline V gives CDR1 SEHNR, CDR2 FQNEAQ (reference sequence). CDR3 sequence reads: CASSWTGGPSYGYTF. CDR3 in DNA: TGTGCCAGCAGCTGGACAGGGGGTCCCTCCTATGGCTACACCTTC.

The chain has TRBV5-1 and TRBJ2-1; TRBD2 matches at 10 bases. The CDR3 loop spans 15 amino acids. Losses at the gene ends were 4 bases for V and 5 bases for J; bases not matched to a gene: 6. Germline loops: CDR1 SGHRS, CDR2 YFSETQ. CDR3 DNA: TGCGCCAGCAGCCCTCGGACTAGCGGAAACAATGAGCAGTTCTTC. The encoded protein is CASSPRTSGNNEQFF.

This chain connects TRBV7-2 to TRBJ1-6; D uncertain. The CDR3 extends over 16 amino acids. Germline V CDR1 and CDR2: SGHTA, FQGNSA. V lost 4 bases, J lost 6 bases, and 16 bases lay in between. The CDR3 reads CASSSSSGHANSPLHF. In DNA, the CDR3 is TGTGCCAGCAGCTCCTCAAGTGGGCACGCTAATTCACCCCTCCACTTT.

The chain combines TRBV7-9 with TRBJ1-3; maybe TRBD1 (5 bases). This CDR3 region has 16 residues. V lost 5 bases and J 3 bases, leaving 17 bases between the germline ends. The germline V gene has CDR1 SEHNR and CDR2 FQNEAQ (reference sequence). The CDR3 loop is CASSLVSGTNGNTIYF. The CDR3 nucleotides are TGTGCCAGCAGCCTCGTTTCTGGGACTAATGGAAACACCATATATTTT.

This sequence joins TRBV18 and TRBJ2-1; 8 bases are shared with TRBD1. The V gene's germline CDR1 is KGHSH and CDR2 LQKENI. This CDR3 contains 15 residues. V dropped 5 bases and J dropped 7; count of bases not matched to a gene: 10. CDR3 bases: TGTGCCAGCTCAGCCCAGGGGGCGCCGGGGAATGAGCAGTTCTTC. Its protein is CASSAQGAPGNEQFF.

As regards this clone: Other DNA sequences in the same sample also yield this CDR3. The CDR3 spells CASSSQETQYF. The CDR3 region has the DNA TGTGCCAGCAGCTCTCAAGAGACCCAGTACTTC. J is TRBJ2-5 and V is TRBV5-4; D unclear. The germline gives CDR1 SGHNT, CDR2 YYREEE (reference sequence). The CDR3 is 11 residues long. The V gene lost 3 bases and the J gene lost 2 bases, with 2 bases spanning the gap.

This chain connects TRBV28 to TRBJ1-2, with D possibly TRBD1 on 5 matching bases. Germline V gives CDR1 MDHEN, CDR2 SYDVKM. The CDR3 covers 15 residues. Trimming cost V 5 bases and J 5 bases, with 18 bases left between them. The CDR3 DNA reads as TGTGCCAGCAGTCCCAGCATTCGGGGGGGTTATGGCTACACCTTC. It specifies CASSPSIRGGYGYTF.

The CDR3 region has the DNA TGTGCCAGCAAAACAGGGGGTTACGAGCAGTACTTC. This codes for CASKTGGYEQYF. The chain joins TRBV2 to TRBJ2-7; 8 bases match TRBD1. The germline gives CDR1 SNHLY, CDR2 FYNNEI. The ends lost 7 bases at V and 4 bases at J; junction bases unmatched: 3. CDR3 length: 12 amino acids.

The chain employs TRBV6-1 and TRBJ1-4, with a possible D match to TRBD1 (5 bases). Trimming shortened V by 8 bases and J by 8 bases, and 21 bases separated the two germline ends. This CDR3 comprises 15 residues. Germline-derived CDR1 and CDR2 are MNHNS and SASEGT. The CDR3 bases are TGTGCCAGCGGGCGGGACTCCCCGATGGGCGAAAAACTGTTTTTT. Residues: CASGRDSPMGEKLFF.

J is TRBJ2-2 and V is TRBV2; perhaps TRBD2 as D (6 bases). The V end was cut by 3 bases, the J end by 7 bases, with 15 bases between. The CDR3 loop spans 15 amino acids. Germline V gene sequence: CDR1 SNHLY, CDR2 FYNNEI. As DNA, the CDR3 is TGTGCCAGCAGTGATCGGGAGTTGGGGCGCGGGGAGCTGTTTTTT. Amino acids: CASSDRELGRGELFF.

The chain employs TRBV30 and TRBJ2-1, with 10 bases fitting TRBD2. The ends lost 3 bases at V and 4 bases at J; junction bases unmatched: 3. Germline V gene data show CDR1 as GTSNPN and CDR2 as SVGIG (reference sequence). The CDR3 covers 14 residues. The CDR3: CAWSPLAGYNEQFF. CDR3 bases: TGTGCCTGGAGCCCACTAGCGGGGTACAATGAGCAGTTCTTC.

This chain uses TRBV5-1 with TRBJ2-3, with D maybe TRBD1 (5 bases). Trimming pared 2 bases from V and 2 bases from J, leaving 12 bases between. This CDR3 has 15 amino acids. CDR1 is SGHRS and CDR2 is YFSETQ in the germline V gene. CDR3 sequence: CASSFRQPYTDTQYF. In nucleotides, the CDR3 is TGCGCCAGCAGCTTCCGACAGCCTTACACAGATACGCAGTATTTT.

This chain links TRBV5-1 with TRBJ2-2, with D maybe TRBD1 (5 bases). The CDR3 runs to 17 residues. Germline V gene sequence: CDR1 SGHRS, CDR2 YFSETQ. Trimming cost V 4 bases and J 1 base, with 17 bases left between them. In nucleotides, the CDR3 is TGCGCCAGCAGCCCGGGTGGGGCAGGGCTGAACACCGGGGAGCTGTTTTTT. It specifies CASSPGGAGLNTGELFF.

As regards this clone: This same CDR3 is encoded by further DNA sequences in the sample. In nucleotides, the CDR3 is TGCAGCGTTGAACGGGGGTACGAGCAGTACTTC. This codes for CSVERGYEQYF. The chain links TRBV29-1 to TRBJ2-7, with D perhaps TRBD2 (6 bases). Germline CDR1 is SQVTM and CDR2 is ANQGSEA. Trimming took off 2 bases at V and 4 bases at J, with 6 bases between the two ends. The CDR3 is made up of 11 amino acids.

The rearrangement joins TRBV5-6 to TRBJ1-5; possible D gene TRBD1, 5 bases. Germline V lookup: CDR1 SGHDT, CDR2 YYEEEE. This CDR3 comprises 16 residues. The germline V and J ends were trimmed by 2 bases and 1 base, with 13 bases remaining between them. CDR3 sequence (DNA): TGTGCCAGCAGCTTCTTCGGGGGTCGAAGCAATCAGCCCCAGCATTTT. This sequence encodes CASSFFGGRSNQPQHF.

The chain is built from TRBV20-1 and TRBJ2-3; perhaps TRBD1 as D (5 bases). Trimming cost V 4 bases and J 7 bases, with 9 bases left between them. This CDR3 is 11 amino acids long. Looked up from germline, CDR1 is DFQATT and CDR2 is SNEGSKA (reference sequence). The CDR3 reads CSATTGYTQYF. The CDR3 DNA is TGCAGTGCTACAACAGGTTATACGCAGTATTTT.

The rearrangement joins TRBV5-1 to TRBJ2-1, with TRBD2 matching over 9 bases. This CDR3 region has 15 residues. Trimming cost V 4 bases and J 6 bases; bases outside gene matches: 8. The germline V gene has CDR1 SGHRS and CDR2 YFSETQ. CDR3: CASSPLGLASNEQFF. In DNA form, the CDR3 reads TGCGCCAGCAGCCCGCTGGGACTAGCATCCAATGAGCAGTTCTTC. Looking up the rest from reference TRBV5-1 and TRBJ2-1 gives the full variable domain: KAGVTQTPRYLIKTRGQQVTLSCSPISGHRSVSWYQQTPGQGLQFLFEYFSETQRNKGNFPGRFSGRQFSNSRSEMNVSTLELGDSALYLCASSPLGLASNEQFFGPGTRLTVL.

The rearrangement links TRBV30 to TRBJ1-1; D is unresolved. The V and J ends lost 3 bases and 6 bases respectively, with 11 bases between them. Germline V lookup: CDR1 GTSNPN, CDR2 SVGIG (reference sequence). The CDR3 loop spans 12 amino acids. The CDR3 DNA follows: TGTGCCTGGAGCCGGGTTAACGCTGAAGCTTTCTTT. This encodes CAWSRVNAEAFF.

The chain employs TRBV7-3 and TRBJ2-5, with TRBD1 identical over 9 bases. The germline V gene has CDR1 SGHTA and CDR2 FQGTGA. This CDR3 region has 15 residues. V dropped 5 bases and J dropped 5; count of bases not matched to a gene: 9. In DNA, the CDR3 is TGTGCCAGCAGCCGGACAGGGGATATGAGGGAGACCCAGTACTTC. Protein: CASSRTGDMRETQYF.

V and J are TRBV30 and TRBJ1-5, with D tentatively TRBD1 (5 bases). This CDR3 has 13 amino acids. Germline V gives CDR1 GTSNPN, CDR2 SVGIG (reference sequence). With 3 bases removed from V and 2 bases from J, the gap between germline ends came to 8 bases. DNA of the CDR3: TGTGCCTGGAGCGGAGGGGGCAATCAGCCCCAGCATTTT. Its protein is CAWSGGGNQPQHF.

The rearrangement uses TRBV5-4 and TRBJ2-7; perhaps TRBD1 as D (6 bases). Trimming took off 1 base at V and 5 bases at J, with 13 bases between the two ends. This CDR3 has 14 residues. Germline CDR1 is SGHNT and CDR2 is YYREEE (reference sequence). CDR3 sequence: CASSLKTGRNEQYF. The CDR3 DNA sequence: TGTGCCAGCAGCTTGAAGACAGGTAGAAACGAGCAGTACTTC.

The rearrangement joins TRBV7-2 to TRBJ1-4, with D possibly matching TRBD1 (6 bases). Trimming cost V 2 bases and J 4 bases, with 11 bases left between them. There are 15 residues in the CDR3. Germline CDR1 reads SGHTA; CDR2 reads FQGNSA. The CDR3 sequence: CASSLSGTSNEKLFF. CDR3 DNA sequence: TGTGCCAGCAGCTTATCAGGGACAAGTAATGAAAAACTGTTTTTT.

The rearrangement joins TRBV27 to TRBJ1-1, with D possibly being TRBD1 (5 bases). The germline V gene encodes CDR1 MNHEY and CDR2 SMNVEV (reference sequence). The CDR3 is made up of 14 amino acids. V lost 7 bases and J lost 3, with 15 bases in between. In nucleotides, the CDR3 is TGTGCCAGCAATGTCCGGAGGGGTGACACTGAAGCTTTCTTT. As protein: CASNVRRGDTEAFF.

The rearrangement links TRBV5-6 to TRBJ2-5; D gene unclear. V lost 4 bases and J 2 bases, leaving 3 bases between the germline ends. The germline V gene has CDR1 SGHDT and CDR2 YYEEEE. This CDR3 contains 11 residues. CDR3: CASSRQETQYF. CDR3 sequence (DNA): TGTGCCAGCAGCCGGCAAGAGACCCAGTACTTC.

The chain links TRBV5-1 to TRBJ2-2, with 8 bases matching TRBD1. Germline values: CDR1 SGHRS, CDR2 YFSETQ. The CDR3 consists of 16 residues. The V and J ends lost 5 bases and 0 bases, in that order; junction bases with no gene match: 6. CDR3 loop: CASRPPGQANTGELFF. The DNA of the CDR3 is TGCGCCAGCAGACCTCCGGGACAGGCGAACACCGGGGAGCTGTTTTTT.

CDR3 residues: CASSRGPGEEQYF. In DNA, the CDR3 is TGCGCCAGCAGCCGGGGTCCCGGAGAAGAGCAGTACTTC. The genes are TRBV5-1 and TRBJ2-7, with D perhaps matching TRBD2 (5 bases). Per the germline V gene, CDR1 is SGHRS and CDR2 is YFSETQ. Trimming took 4 bases from V and 7 from J, leaving 15 bases between them. The CDR3 has 13 residues.